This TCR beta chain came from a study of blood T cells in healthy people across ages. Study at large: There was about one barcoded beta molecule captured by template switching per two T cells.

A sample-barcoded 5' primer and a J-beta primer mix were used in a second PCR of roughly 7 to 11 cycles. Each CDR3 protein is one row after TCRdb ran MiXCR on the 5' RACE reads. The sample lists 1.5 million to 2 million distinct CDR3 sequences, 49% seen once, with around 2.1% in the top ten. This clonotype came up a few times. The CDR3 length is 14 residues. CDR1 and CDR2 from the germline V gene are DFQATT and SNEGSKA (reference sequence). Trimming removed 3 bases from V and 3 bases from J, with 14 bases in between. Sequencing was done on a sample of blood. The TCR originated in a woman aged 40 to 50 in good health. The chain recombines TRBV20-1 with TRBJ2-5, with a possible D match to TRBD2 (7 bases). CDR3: CSARAGASKETQYF. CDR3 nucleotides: TGCAGTGCTAGGGCGGGGGCTAGTAAAGAGACCCAGTACTTC.